This T cell receptor (gamma chain) was retrieved from a study of gamma-delta chains in newborns, infants, children (dated by TCRdb to 2018 to 2020). With respect to the entire study: According to the study title, microbial exposure causes polyclonal expansion of innate gammadelta T cells right after birth. The study examined the way microbial exposure affected innate gammadelta T cell populations in human newborns right after birth.

Counted from cysteine to phenylalanine, this CDR3 has 15 amino acids. The sequence is cut down to CDR3 DNA, 45 bases in frame from base 1. V ends up 0 bases short and J 1 base short, with an unmatched junction base count of 6. From a lookup of the germline V gene, CDR1 and CDR2 are EGSTGY and YDSYTSSV. The listed sequencing device is Illumina MiSeq. TCRdb called clones from the public reads with CATT, and repeated DNA sequences were later combined into one row. The sample table shows hundreds of gamma-chain clones, and more than 1.4% are seen once. Of the sample, around 20% is held by the ten largest clones. By its share of the sample, this clone is large (0.1 to 1%). The clone's antigen remains unknown. The record has no base qualities; no much larger clone is one base away.

The source of this sequence is a child who was a newborn, infant or young child, either healthy, febrile or measles-vaccinated (not recorded which). The receptor chain draws on TRGV4 and TRGJ1 or TRGJ2. The sequencing sample was made of blood. The CDR3 protein is CATWDGRTNYYKKLF. The DNA reads as follows: TGTGCCACCTGGGATGGGCGGACCAATTATTATAAGAAACTCTTT.